This T cell receptor beta chain is drawn from a study of cytomegalovirus exposure and HLA in healthy donors. Concerning this clone itself: The antigen is undetermined.

The primer mix had 60 Vbeta and 13 Jbeta primers. The table came from immunoSEQ multiplex PCR; TCRdb's copy has only in-frame clones and leaves some out. In all, the sample yields 110,000 to 150,000 clones. This CDR3 is 15 amino acids long. Trimming took 2 bases from V and 7 from J, leaving 13 bases between them. Germline V gene sequence: CDR1 SGHRS, CDR2 YFSETQ. Study results and limitations: According to a later analysis, most TCR beta chains associated with CMV appeared HLA-restricted. In vitro data verified a few CMV-associated chains as specific for CMV antigens.

The clonotype comes from a male donor in good health and CMV-seronegative. The chain recombines TRBV5-1 with TRBJ1-6; no reliable D call. Sequencing was done on a sample of PBMCs. In DNA, the CDR3 is TGCGCCAGCAGCTTCGGTGAAGGAGGGAATTCACCCCTCCACTTT. It codes for CASSFGEGGNSPLHF.